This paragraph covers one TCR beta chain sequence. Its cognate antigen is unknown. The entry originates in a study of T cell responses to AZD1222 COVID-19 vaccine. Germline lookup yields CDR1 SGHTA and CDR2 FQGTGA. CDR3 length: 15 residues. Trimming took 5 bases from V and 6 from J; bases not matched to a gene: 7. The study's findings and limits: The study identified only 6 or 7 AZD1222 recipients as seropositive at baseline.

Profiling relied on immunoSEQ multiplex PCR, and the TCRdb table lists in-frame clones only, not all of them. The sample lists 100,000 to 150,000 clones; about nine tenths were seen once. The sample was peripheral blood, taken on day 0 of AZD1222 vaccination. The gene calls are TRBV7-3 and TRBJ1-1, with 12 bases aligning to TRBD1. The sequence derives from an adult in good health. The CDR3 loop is CASSRQGQGASEAFF. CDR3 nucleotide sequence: TGTGCCAGCAGCCGACAGGGACAGGGGGCCTCTGAAGCTTTCTTT.